Below, 14 T cell receptor beta chains from the same sample are listed, as sequenced in a study of beta chain features in type 1 diabetes. Whole-study results and caveats: TCRB CDR3s were moderately but significantly shorter in Type 1 diabetes patients in all four CD4+ subsets.

Since all of the isolated RNA was reverse transcribed, expressed TCRB transcripts were what got sequenced. Sequenced by immunoSEQ multiplex PCR; TCRdb stores in-frame clones only, minus some. The sample has about 140,000 clones, about 13% seen once; the top ten hold roughly 1.3%. These receptors' antigens are unknown. Sequenced input: central memory CD4+ T cells from blood. These receptors originate from a man between 18 and 29 years old with type 1 diabetes.

This chain's CDR3 is CASSLDGGQETQYF. The CDR3 DNA is TGTGCCAGCTCACTAGACGGAGGCCAAGAGACCCAGTACTTC. The V and J genes are TRBV18 and TRBJ2-5, with D maybe TRBD2 (5 bases). With 4 bases removed from V and 1 base from J, the gap between germline ends came to 10 bases. The length of the CDR3 is 14 residues. Germline assignment: CDR1 KGHSH and CDR2 LQKENI. Complete variable domain (other parts from reference TRBV18 and TRBJ2-5): NAGVMQNPRHLVRRRGQEARLRCSPMKGHSHVYWYRQLPEEGLKFMVYLQKENIIDESGMPKERFSAEFPKEGPSILRIQQVVRGDSAAYFCASSLDGGQETQYFGPGTRLLVL.

The chain links TRBV5-4 to TRBJ2-7; tentative D call: TRBD1 (6 bases). The germline CDR1 and CDR2 sequences are SGHNT and YYREEE (reference sequence). There are 13 residues in the CDR3. V was trimmed by 2 bases and J by 5 bases, leaving 11 bases between them. CDR3 residues: CASSLQGSHEQYF. Written as DNA, the CDR3 is TGTGCCAGCAGCTTACAGGGTTCCCACGAGCAGTACTTC. Full variable domain (rest looked up from reference TRBV5-4 and TRBJ2-7): ETGVTQSPTHLIKTRGQQVTLRCSSQSGHNTVSWYQQALGQGPQFIFQYYREEENGRGNFPPRFSGLQFPNYSSELNVNALELDDSALYLCASSLQGSHEQYFGPGTRLTVT.

This clone appeared a few times. The chain joins TRBV5-1 to TRBJ1-4; 8 nucleotides agree with TRBD1. After removal of 4 bases from V and 8 bases from J, the junction contained 4 bases not matched to a gene. Per germline, CDR1 SGHRS and CDR2 YFSETQ. This CDR3 is built from 13 residues. The CDR3 DNA follows: TGCGCCAGCAGCCCGACAGGGGTAGAAAAACTGTTTTTT. This sequence encodes CASSPTGVEKLFF.

The rearrangement joins TRBV10-3 to TRBJ2-1, with TRBD2 matching over 9 bases. Germline V gene lookup returns CDR1 ENHRY and CDR2 SYGVKD. The CDR3 extends over 16 amino acids. Trimming removed 8 bases from V and 7 bases from J; junction bases left unmatched: 15. The CDR3 sequence is CAILDSGGPKGNEQFF. For the CDR3, the DNA is TGTGCCATCCTGGACAGCGGGGGGCCAAAGGGTAATGAGCAGTTCTTC.

This clone was observed a handful of times. For the CDR3, the DNA is TGTGCCAGCAGCTTAAAGGGAACCCGCACTGAAGCTTTCTTT. Translation gives CASSLKGTRTEAFF. V and J are TRBV7-2 and TRBJ1-1; no reliable D call. Germline V CDR1 and CDR2: SGHTA, FQGNSA. This CDR3 is 14 amino acids long. Trimming left V 2 bases short and J 4 bases short, with 11 bases between. Full variable domain (rest looked up from reference TRBV7-2 and TRBJ1-1): GAGVSQSPSNKVTEKGKDVELRCDPISGHTALYWYRQSLGQGLEFLIYFQGNSAPDKSGLPSDRFSAERTGGSVSTLTIQRTQQEDSAVYLCASSLKGTRTEAFFGQGTRLTVV.

In this sample, this clone turned up a few times. The rearrangement joins TRBV19 to TRBJ2-2; no reliable D call. The V gene lost 8 bases and the J gene lost 2 bases, with 9 bases spanning the gap. Germline CDR1 reads LNHDA; CDR2 reads SQIVND (reference sequence). The CDR3 is 13 residues long. In DNA form, the CDR3 reads TGTGCCAGTGCGATCTTCAACACCGGGGAGCTGTTTTTT. Its translation: CASAIFNTGELFF. Filled out from reference TRBV19 and TRBJ2-2, the complete variable domain reads DGGITQSPKYLFRKEGQNVTLSCEQNLNHDAMYWYRQDPGQGLRLIYYSQIVNDFQKGDIAEGYSVSREKKESFPLTVTSAQKNPTAFYLCASAIFNTGELFFGEGSRLTVL.

The chain joins TRBV4-1 to TRBJ2-1; no reliable D call. Trimming left V 0 bases short and J 4 bases short, with 13 bases between. Germline loops: CDR1 MGHRA, CDR2 YSYEKL. This CDR3 is 16 amino acids long. The DNA of the CDR3 is TGCGCCAGCAGCCAAGATCAAGAGCTCTGGTACAATGAGCAGTTCTTC. This codes for CASSQDQELWYNEQFF.

This clone was detected a few times. The chain has TRBV14 and TRBJ1-2; D unclear. Germline V CDR1 and CDR2: SGHDN, FVKESK. V was pared by 4 bases and J by 4 bases, with 10 bases between. The CDR3 consists of 13 residues. This CDR3 is CASSLDRSYGYTF. The CDR3 DNA follows: TGTGCCAGCAGCCTAGATCGGAGCTATGGCTACACCTTC. Full variable domain (remainder filled in from reference TRBV14 and TRBJ1-2): EAGVTQFPSHSVIEKGQTVTLRCDPISGHDNLYWYRRVMGKEIKFLLHFVKESKQDESGMPNNRFLAERTGGTYSTLKVQPAELEDSGVYFCASSLDRSYGYTFGSGTRLTVV.

The rearrangement joins TRBV5-1 to TRBJ1-4, with a tentative D call TRBD1 (6 bases). The CDR3 is made up of 15 amino acids. CDR1 is SGHRS and CDR2 is YFSETQ in the germline V gene. V was clipped by 4 bases and J by 6 bases, with 16 bases between them. As DNA, the CDR3 is TGCGCCAGCAGCACGGGTCAGGGGCACGATGAAAAACTGTTTTTT. It codes for CASSTGQGHDEKLFF.

This clone was detected a few times. The chain employs TRBV7-8 and TRBJ1-1, with 8 bases fitting TRBD1. This CDR3 has 14 amino acids. J lost 4 bases, V lost 3 bases, and 4 bases had no gene match. The germline CDR1 and CDR2 sequences are SGHVS and FQNEAQ. The CDR3 region is CASSFPGTGTEAFF. The CDR3 DNA sequence: TGTGCCAGCAGCTTCCCCGGGACAGGCACTGAAGCTTTCTTT. The whole variable domain, remainder taken from reference TRBV7-8 and TRBJ1-1, is GAGVSQSPRYKVAKRGQDVALRCDPISGHVSLFWYQQALGQGPEFLTYFQNEAQLDKSGLPSDRFFAERPEGSVSTLKIQRTQQEDSAVYLCASSFPGTGTEAFFGQGTRLTVV.

The genes are TRBV5-1 and TRBJ2-7, with D tentatively TRBD1 (5 bases). Germline CDR1 is SGHRS and CDR2 is YFSETQ. The CDR3 totals 12 residues. V shed 1 base and J shed 3 bases, with 5 bases lying between them. CDR3 amino acids: CASSLTGYEQYF. CDR3 nucleotides: TGCGCCAGCAGCTTGACAGGCTACGAGCAGTACTTC.

This clone was seen more than once but under ten times. The J gene is TRBJ1-1, the V gene TRBV7-2; maybe TRBD1 (6 bases). Deletions cut 1 base from V and 0 bases from J, with 9 bases between. The CDR3 is made up of 15 amino acids. CDR1 is SGHTA and CDR2 is FQGNSA in the germline V gene. This chain's CDR3 is CASSLGGAMNTEAFF. CDR3 sequence (DNA): TGTGCCAGCAGCTTAGGGGGGGCGATGAACACTGAAGCTTTCTTT.

This clone was seen at least ten times. This chain links TRBV30 with TRBJ1-5; 8 bases align to TRBD1. Germline CDR1 is GTSNPN and CDR2 is SVGIG (reference sequence). CDR3 length: 15 residues. Unmatched junction bases numbered 4, after V lost 0 bases and J lost 3 bases. CDR3 in amino acids: CAWSVGQGLNQPQHF. CDR3 nucleotide sequence: TGTGCCTGGAGTGTAGGACAGGGACTCAATCAGCCCCAGCATTTT.

The table lists this clone with a few counts. The gene calls are TRBV7-2 and TRBJ2-5; the match to TRBD1 covers 9 bases. V gave up 2 bases and J gave up 2 bases; unmatched junction bases: 6. This CDR3 is 16 amino acids long. The germline gives CDR1 SGHTA, CDR2 FQGNSA. In nucleotides, the CDR3 is TGTGCCAGCAGCTTATCTGGGACAGGGAAGCAAGAGACCCAGTACTTC. Protein sequence: CASSLSGTGKQETQYF.